Here is one TCR beta chain with its context. This clonotype was recorded many times. No cognate antigen has been identified for it. No base quality information exists; no much larger clone differs at one position. This specimen comes from a study of response to subunit inactivated influenza vaccine (dated by TCRdb to 2016 to 2019). As for the study more broadly: Deep quantitative T cell receptor repertoire profiling was used in the study to track responses to a trivalent subunit inactivated influenza vaccine.

Libraries were constructed by RT-PCR. The sequencer was an Illumina HiSeq 2500. TCRdb handled the public reads itself, with Q25 trimming in fastp and clone calling in MiXCR, and kept productive beta chains. Duplicate CDR3 protein sequences are folded into a single record with the most common DNA and genes. In this sample the table shows under 550,000 distinct CDR3 sequences, less than 8% of which occur a single time. The ten most abundant clones make up approximately 12% of the sample. The research as a whole found: According to the authors, only a limited number of new T cells may be recruited by each seasonal influenza vaccination.

The germline ends are 10 bases apart after V is trimmed by 0 bases and J by 5 bases. CDR1 and CDR2 were assigned from the germline V gene as MNHEY and SVGAGI. Including cysteine and phenylalanine, the CDR3 has 14 amino acids. Only the CDR3 DNA stays, 42 bases, in frame from base 1. The starting material was PBMCs from blood, obtained 23 to 25 months after vaccination. The TCR sequence derives from a man aged 45 to 75 who received an inactivated influenza vaccine. Donor details come from another sample of the same person, matched by shared clones. The rearranged chain carries TRBV6-5 and TRBJ1-1; no D gene can be assigned with confidence. The CDR3 loop reads CASSYSGVGTEAFF. At the DNA level, the sequence is TGTGCCAGCAGTTACTCGGGAGTCGGAACTGAAGCTTTCTTT.